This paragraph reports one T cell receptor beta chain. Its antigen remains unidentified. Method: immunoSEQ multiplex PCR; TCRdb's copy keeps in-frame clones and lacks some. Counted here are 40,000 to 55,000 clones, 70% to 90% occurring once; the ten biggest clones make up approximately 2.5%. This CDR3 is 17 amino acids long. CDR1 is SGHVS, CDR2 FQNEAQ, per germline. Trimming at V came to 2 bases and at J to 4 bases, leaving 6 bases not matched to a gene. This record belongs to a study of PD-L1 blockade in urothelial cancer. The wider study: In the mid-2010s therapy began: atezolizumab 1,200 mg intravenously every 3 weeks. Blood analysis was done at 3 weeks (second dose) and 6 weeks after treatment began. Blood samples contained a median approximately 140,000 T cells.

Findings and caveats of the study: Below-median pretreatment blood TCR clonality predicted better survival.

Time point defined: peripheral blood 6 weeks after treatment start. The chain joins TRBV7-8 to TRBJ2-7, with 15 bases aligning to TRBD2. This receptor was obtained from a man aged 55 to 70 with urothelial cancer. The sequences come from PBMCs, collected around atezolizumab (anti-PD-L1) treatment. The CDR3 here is CASSLMRGLAGGYEQYF. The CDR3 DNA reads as TGTGCCAGCAGCTTAATGCGGGGACTAGCGGGGGGATACGAGCAGTACTTC.